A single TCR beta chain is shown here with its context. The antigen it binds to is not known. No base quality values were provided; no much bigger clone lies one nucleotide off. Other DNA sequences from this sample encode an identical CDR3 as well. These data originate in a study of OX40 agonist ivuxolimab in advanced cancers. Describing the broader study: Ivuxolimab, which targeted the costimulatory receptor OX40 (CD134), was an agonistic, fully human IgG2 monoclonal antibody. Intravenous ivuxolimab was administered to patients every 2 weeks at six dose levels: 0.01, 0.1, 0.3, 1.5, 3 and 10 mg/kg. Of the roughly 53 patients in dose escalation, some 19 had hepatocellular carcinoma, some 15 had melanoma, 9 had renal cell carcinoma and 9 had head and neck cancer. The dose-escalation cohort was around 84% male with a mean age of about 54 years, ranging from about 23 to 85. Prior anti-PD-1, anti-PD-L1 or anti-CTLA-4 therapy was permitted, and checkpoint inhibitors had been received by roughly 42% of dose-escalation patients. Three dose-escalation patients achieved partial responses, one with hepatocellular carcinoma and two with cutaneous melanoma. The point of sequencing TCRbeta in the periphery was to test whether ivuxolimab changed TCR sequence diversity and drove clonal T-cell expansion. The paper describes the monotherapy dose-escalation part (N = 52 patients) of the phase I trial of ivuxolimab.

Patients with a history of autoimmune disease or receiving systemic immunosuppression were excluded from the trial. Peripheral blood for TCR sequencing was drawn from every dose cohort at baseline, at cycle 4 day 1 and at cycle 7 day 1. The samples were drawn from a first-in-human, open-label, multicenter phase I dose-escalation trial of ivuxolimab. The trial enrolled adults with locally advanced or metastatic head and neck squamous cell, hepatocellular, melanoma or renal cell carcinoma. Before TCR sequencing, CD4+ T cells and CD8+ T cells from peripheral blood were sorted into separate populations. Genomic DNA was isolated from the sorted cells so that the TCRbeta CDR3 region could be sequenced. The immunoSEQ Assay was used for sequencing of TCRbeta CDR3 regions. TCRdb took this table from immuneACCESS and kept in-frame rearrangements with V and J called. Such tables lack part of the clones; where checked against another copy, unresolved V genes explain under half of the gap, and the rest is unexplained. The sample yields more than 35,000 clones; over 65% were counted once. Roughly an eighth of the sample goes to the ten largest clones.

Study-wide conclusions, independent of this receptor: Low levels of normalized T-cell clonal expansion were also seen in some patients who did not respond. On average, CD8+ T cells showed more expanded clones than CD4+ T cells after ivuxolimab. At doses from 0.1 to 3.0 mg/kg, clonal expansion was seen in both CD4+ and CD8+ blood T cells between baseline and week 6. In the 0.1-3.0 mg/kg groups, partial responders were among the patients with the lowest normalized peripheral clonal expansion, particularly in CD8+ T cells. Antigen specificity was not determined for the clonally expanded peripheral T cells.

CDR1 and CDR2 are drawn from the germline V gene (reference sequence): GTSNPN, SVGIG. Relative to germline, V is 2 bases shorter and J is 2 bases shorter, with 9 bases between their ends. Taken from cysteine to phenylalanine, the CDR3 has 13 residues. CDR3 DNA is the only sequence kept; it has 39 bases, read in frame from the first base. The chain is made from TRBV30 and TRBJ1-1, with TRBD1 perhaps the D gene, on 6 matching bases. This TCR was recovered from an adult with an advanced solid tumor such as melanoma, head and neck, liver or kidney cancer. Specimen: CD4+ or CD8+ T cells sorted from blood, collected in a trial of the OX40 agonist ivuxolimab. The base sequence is TGTGCCTGGAGTAGAGGGGGAAACACTGAAGCTTTCTTT. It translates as CAWSRGGNTEAFF.